This T cell receptor (beta chain) was sequenced in a study of cytomegalovirus exposure and HLA in healthy donors (dated by TCRdb to 2016 to 2017). Broadly, across the study: According to a later analysis, the 120 or so validation repertoires were produced on the same platform as the roughly 720 repertoires of the first cohort. The study aimed to test whether signatures of past pathogen exposure could be identified by cataloging public T cell receptors. In addition to the first cohort of 666 subjects, a separate validation cohort of approximately 130 different subjects was used. The study combined high-throughput TCR immunosequencing, statistical association of individual TCRs with disease status, and machine learning to predict cytomegalovirus infection status.

The donors were included in the validation cohort of roughly 130 subjects, a group kept apart from the 666-subject first cohort. Preparation of the library involved the immunoSEQ multiplex PCR assay. As for how the authors treated the data: To diagnose cytomegalovirus status from the catalog of TCR beta chain sequences, a statistical classification framework was built. TCRdb mirrors the immuneACCESS table, restricted to in-frame sequences. Some clones are absent from its copies; in checked studies, under half trace to an unresolved V gene, and the reason for the others is unknown. V, J and clone size reflect that table, while D and trimming were determined from the DNA. A total of some 180,000 clones appear in this sample, approximately 86% of them only once. The top ten clonotypes cover 6% to 8% of the sample. General findings and caveats noted by the study authors: A few of the identified cytomegalovirus-associated TCR beta chains were confirmed in vitro to be specific for cytomegalovirus antigens. Across donors, most TCR sequences were observed very rarely, whereas some public TCRs were present in many individuals. In the study, some 160 TCR beta chains were listed as associated with cytomegalovirus. A later analysis had no HLA typing for the validation cohort, so co-occurrence there was scored across all 110 or so repertoires. The authors suggested that the approach could potentially be generalized to other disease states and immunological phenotypes. Cytomegalovirus status was reported to be diagnosed by the classifier with high specificity and sensitivity in both the original and validation cohorts. Subsequent analysis determined that TCRs grouped into clusters in the first cohort also showed a tendency toward co-occurrence across the 120 validation repertoires, and 85% to 95% of cluster scores exceeded 0.

The germline ends are 14 bases apart after V is trimmed by 3 bases and J by 4 bases. From a lookup of the germline V gene, CDR1 and CDR2 are SGDLS and YYNGEE. The CDR3 covers 14 residues, taking in both the cysteine and the phenylalanine. Only the CDR3 region is kept as DNA, spanning 42 bases read in frame from base 1. This clone was seen a few times. Its antigen is still unknown. The record has no base qualities; no much larger clone is one base away. The sequencing sample was made of PBMCs. The V gene is TRBV9 and the J gene is TRBJ2-7; the D call is tentative, TRBD1 or TRBD2, as each matches 5 bases. This receptor was taken from a man under 40 in good health and CMV-seropositive. The DNA sequence is TGTGCCAGCAGCGAGGACCCAGGGAGTTACGAGCAGTACTTC. This encodes CASSEDPGSYEQYF.